This TCR beta chain appears in the sequencing data of a study of control samples from healthy donors and cancer patients. The repertoire was sequenced with immunoSEQ multiplex PCR; TCRdb's copy has only in-frame clones and lacks some. The table shows some 150,000 clones, with roughly 89% occurring only once. The CDR3 has 12 amino acids. Trimming shortened V by 3 bases and J by 5 bases, and 4 bases separated the two germline ends. Germline V lookup: CDR1 SGHTA, CDR2 FQGNSA. Input material: blood. This TCR was sampled from a woman aged 25 to 39 in good health. V and J are TRBV7-2 and TRBJ2-2, with D unresolved. CDR3 region: CASSFVTGELFF. CDR3 coding DNA: TGTGCCAGCAGCTTTGTGACCGGGGAGCTGTTTTTT.